Following are 9 T cell receptor beta chains from one sample sequenced in a study of post-analysis software for immune sequencing data. Study results and caveats: In patients, TRBV5-6, TRBV5-1 and TRBV20-1 belonged to four or five TRBV segments found more frequently than in controls.

No antigens are known for them. Prepared libraries of TCR beta cDNA carried unique molecular identifiers. TCRdb used MiXCR to reprocess the PCR reads, holding one entry per CDR3 protein. This sample has 500,000 to 600,000 distinct CDR3 sequences, with about 40% found just once. The sequenced sample consisted of blood. These receptors came from a girl aged 10-17 years with multiple sclerosis.

This clonotype has a handful of counts. The chain has TRBV4-1 and TRBJ2-7; TRBD2 matches 7 bases. Germline loops: CDR1 MGHRA, CDR2 YSYEKL. Germline trimming cut 4 bases from V and 6 bases from J; bases unmatched to any gene: 12. The CDR3 contains 15 residues. The CDR3: CASSREGGPDGEQYF. CDR3 coding DNA: TGCGCCAGCAGCCGGGAGGGAGGCCCGGATGGCGAGCAGTACTTC.

The chain uses TRBV20-1 and TRBJ1-2; weak D call: TRBD1 (5 bases). The V and J ends lost 6 bases and 2 bases respectively, with 13 bases between them. CDR3 size: 13 residues. Looked up from germline, CDR1 is DFQATT and CDR2 is SNEGSKA (reference sequence). The CDR3 region is CSAKSGTNYGYTF. Written as DNA, the CDR3 is TGCAGTGCGAAGTCCGGGACCAACTATGGCTACACCTTC.

The chain employs TRBV5-1 and TRBJ2-3; TRBD1 aligns across 9 bases. The V and J ends lost 0 bases and 4 bases, in that order; junction bases with no gene match: 6. Germline V gives CDR1 SGHRS, CDR2 YFSETQ. The CDR3 loop spans 16 amino acids. The DNA of the CDR3 is TGCGCCAGCAGCTTGGGACAGGGGGAACTGCCAGATACGCAGTATTTT. Its translation is CASSLGQGELPDTQYF. Supplemented by reference TRBV5-1 and TRBJ2-3, the full variable domain reads KAGVTQTPRYLIKTRGQQVTLSCSPISGHRSVSWYQQTPGQGLQFLFEYFSETQRNKGNFPGRFSGRQFSNSRSEMNVSTLELGDSALYLCASSLGQGELPDTQYFGPGTRLTVL.

The chain couples TRBV20-1 to TRBJ2-1; TRBD2 matches 8 bases. In germline, CDR1 is DFQATT, CDR2 SNEGSKA (reference sequence). The ends lost 6 bases at V and 7 bases at J; junction bases unmatched: 2. The length of the CDR3 is 11 residues. The CDR3 DNA is TGCAGTGCCGCTAGCGGGAATGAGCAGTTCTTC. This encodes CSAASGNEQFF.

The CDR3 DNA reads as TGCGCCAGCCGGAAGGGGGAAACTTCCTCCTACGAGCAGTACTTC. It specifies CASRKGETSSYEQYF. The chain recombines TRBV5-1 with TRBJ2-5; maybe TRBD1 (6 bases). The DNA end lines up better with TRBJ2-7; the J call may be wrong. Germline lookup yields CDR1 SGHRS and CDR2 YFSETQ. The CDR3 extends over 15 amino acids.

As for this clonotype: One junction end disagrees with the germline gene, perhaps due to a read error. The chain joins TRBV7-2 to TRBJ1-2; the D is unclear. The CDR3 totals 14 residues. Germline CDR1 and CDR2: SGHTA and FQGNSA. CDR3 in DNA: TGTGCCATCAGCTTAAATACAGACTCCTATGGCTACACCTTC. The encoded protein is CAISLNTDSYGYTF.

This clonotype was counted between two and nine times. The rearrangement links TRBV24-1 to TRBJ2-1; a possible D gene is TRBD1 (6 bases). The CDR3 length is 17 residues. Trimming stripped 3 bases from V and 2 bases from J, with 16 bases between. Germline V CDR1 and CDR2: KGHDR, SFDVKD. CDR3 nucleotide sequence: TGTGCCACCAGTGATCCCTCCCGAGGGGGACCCTACAATGAGCAGTTCTTC. Amino acid sequence: CATSDPSRGGPYNEQFF.

The table lists this clonotype with a few counts. This chain links TRBV6-5 with TRBJ2-5, with 7 bases lining up with TRBD1. V lost 5 bases to trimming and J lost 4 bases; unmatched junction nucleotides: 7. Looked up from germline, CDR1 is MNHEY and CDR2 is SVGAGI. The CDR3 is made up of 14 amino acids. The CDR3 region is CASSLRQGRETQYF. In DNA form, the CDR3 reads TGTGCCAGCAGTCTTCGACAGGGACGAGAGACCCAGTACTTC.

The CDR3, as DNA: TGCAGTGCTAGAGCCAGTAGGGGTGGGACTGAAGCTTTCTTT. It encodes CSARASRGGTEAFF. The rearrangement joins TRBV20-1 to TRBJ1-1; maybe TRBD1 (5 bases). V shed 1 base and J shed 5 bases, with 14 bases lying between them. CDR3 length equals 14 residues. Germline V gene lookup returns CDR1 DFQATT and CDR2 SNEGSKA (reference sequence).